Presented here are 31 T cell receptor beta chains from one specimen sequenced in a study of cytomegalovirus exposure and HLA in healthy donors. Use of 60 Vbeta and 13 Jbeta primers characterized the PCR. Assay: immunoSEQ multiplex PCR; the TCRdb copy retains only in-frame clones and omits some. The sample consists of around 57,000 clones, roughly 90% of them appearing once. Sample: PBMCs. The receptors come from a man between 25 and 39 years old in good health and CMV-seropositive.

This chain uses TRBV7-9 with TRBJ1-6; TRBD1 agrees at 7 bases. CDR1 and CDR2 (germline): SEHNR, FQNEAQ (reference sequence). The CDR3 runs 14 residues. V lost 5 bases to trimming and J lost 10 bases; unmatched junction nucleotides: 8. Written as DNA, the CDR3 is TGTGCCAGCAGCCGACAGGGAGGAGAATCACCCCTCCACTTT. Its protein product is CASSRQGGESPLHF.

About this clone: Germline and junction disagree at one end, which may indicate a read error. This rearrangement joins TRBV7-9 to TRBJ2-1; TRBD2 is a possible D gene (6 bases). Germline CDR1 SEHNR, CDR2 FQNEAQ (reference sequence). This CDR3 has 16 residues. The CDR3 bases are TGTTCCAGCAGCCCCCGGTGGGGGGAAAGTATCTATGAGCAGTTCTTC. Translated, it gives CSSSPRWGESIYEQFF.

J is TRBJ2-1 and V is TRBV20-1, with a tentative D call TRBD2 (6 bases). The length of the CDR3 is 11 residues. The germline CDR1 and CDR2 sequences are DFQATT and SNEGSKA (reference sequence). V gave up 7 bases and J gave up 2 bases, with 6 bases separating them. In DNA, the CDR3 is TGCAGTGTAGCGGCCTACAATGAGCAGTTCTTC. It codes for CSVAAYNEQFF.

The gene calls are TRBV2 and TRBJ2-5; D is unresolved. This CDR3 has 11 amino acids. Between the trimmed V and J ends, which lost 9 bases and 3 bases, there was a span of 8 bases. Germline V lookup: CDR1 SNHLY, CDR2 FYNNEI. Here the CDR3 reads CARDLKETQYF. CDR3 DNA sequence: TGTGCCAGAGACTTAAAAGAGACCCAGTACTTC.

The chain joins TRBV14 to TRBJ1-2, with 8 nucleotides matching TRBD1. Trimming cost V 4 bases and J 4 bases; bases outside gene matches: 2. CDR3 length: 13 residues. CDR1 SGHDN and CDR2 FVKESK come from the germline V gene. The CDR3 nucleotides read TGTGCCAGCAGCCCCACAGGGGGCTATGGCTACACCTTC. Translating gives CASSPTGGYGYTF.

The rearrangement uses TRBV6-5 and TRBJ2-1; 7 bases are a match to TRBD1. The germline gives CDR1 MNHEY, CDR2 SVGAGI. V lost 6 bases to trimming and J lost 2 bases; unmatched junction nucleotides: 7. The CDR3 extends over 15 amino acids. The CDR3 loop reads CASSDGQAAYNEQFF. In nucleotides, the CDR3 is TGTGCCAGCAGCGATGGACAGGCCGCCTACAATGAGCAGTTCTTC.

The chain has TRBV19 and TRBJ1-3; no clear D. Trimming took 6 bases from V and 0 from J, leaving 15 bases between them. The CDR3 consists of 16 residues. Germline CDR1 LNHDA, CDR2 SQIVND (reference sequence). The CDR3 region has the DNA TGTGCCAGTAGCCAGACCGGCCGGAGCTCTGGAAACACCATATATTTT. It encodes CASSQTGRSSGNTIYF.

This clone was recorded once. The genes are TRBV4-1 and TRBJ1-4; no firm D call. Germline V gene data show CDR1 as MGHRA and CDR2 as YSYEKL. The germline V and J ends were trimmed by 0 bases and 4 bases, with 9 bases remaining between them. This CDR3 is 15 amino acids long. The CDR3 DNA follows: TGCGCCAGCAGCCAAGAGGCAGGACTTAATGAAAAACTGTTTTTT. Residues: CASSQEAGLNEKLFF.

The rearrangement joins TRBV5-1 to TRBJ2-1, with 8 bases that match TRBD1. CDR3 length: 15 amino acids. V lost 4 bases, J lost 7 bases, and 10 bases stayed unmatched. Looked up from germline, CDR1 is SGHRS and CDR2 is YFSETQ. In DNA, the CDR3 is TGCGCCAGCAGCCGTGGACAGGGTTCCCGAAATGAGCAGTTCTTC. Translated, it gives CASSRGQGSRNEQFF.

This chain links TRBV11-1 with TRBJ2-1; 7 nucleotides match TRBD1. The CDR3 contains 16 residues. The junction had 8 bases not matched to a gene; V was cut back by 4 bases and J by 2 bases. Per the germline V gene, CDR1 is SGHAT and CDR2 is FQDESV (reference sequence). CDR3 protein: CASSSRQGRAYNEQFF. Written as DNA, the CDR3 is TGTGCCAGCAGCTCGAGACAGGGCAGAGCCTACAATGAGCAGTTCTTC.

The rearrangement uses TRBV30 and TRBJ1-6, with D perhaps TRBD1 (5 bases). The V gene's germline CDR1 is GTSNPN and CDR2 SVGIG (reference sequence). V was trimmed by 0 bases and J by 7 bases, leaving 13 bases between them. The CDR3 totals 15 residues. CDR3 sequence: CAWSVSQGRNSPLHF. Here the CDR3 DNA reads TGTGCCTGGAGTGTTTCGCAGGGTCGCAATTCACCCCTCCACTTT.

V gene TRBV5-6 combines with J gene TRBJ1-5, with D possibly being TRBD1 (6 bases). Germline values: CDR1 SGHDT, CDR2 YYEEEE. The CDR3 is 13 amino acids. V was clipped by 0 bases and J by 8 bases, with 9 bases between them. The CDR3 is CASSLEGGEPQHF. The DNA for the CDR3 is TGTGCCAGCAGCTTGGAAGGGGGGGAGCCCCAGCATTTT.

The V call is TRBV30, the J call TRBJ1-5, with D hard to call. Between the trimmed V and J ends, which lost 7 bases and 5 bases, there was a span of 15 bases. The CDR3 is made up of 13 amino acids. Germline CDR1 GTSNPN, CDR2 SVGIG (reference sequence). CDR3 loop: CAYKYGVDQPQHF. The CDR3 nucleotides read TGTGCCTACAAGTACGGGGTGGATCAGCCCCAGCATTTT.

To note about this clone: The sample contains more than one DNA sequence encoding this CDR3. The chain couples TRBV7-9 to TRBJ1-5; a weak D match, TRBD1 (5 bases). From germline, CDR1 is SEHNR and CDR2 FQNEAQ (reference sequence). There are 14 residues in the CDR3. V lost 1 base and J 4 bases, leaving 8 bases between the germline ends. For the CDR3, the DNA is TGTGCCAGCAGCTTAGGGGGCCCGAATCAGCCCCAGCATTTT. This codes for CASSLGGPNQPQHF.

The V call is TRBV11-3, the J call TRBJ1-1; unclear D gene. The ends were cut back, 1 base at V and 3 bases at J, with 9 bases in the middle. The germline CDR1 and CDR2 sequences are SGHNT and YENEEA. The CDR3 totals 14 residues. DNA of the CDR3: TGTGCCAGCAGCTTAGGGATGGGAGACACTGAAGCTTTCTTT. Residues: CASSLGMGDTEAFF.

The rearrangement links TRBV11-2 to TRBJ2-3, with 7 bases aligning to TRBD1. The CDR3 totals 15 residues. V was pared by 2 bases and J by 2 bases, with 4 bases of the junction left unmatched. CDR1 SGHAT and CDR2 FQNNGV come from the germline V gene. The CDR3 loop is CASSLLGQNTDTQYF. The CDR3 DNA reads as TGTGCCAGCAGCTTATTGGGACAGAACACAGATACGCAGTATTTT.

The gene calls are TRBV7-2 and TRBJ1-1; maybe TRBD1 (6 bases). Germline CDR1 SGHTA, CDR2 FQGNSA. The CDR3 length is 15 residues. V dropped 4 bases and J dropped 5 bases, with 17 bases sitting between them. CDR3 sequence: CASSSWTADRTEAFF. CDR3 DNA: TGTGCCAGCAGCTCCTGGACAGCCGACCGGACTGAAGCTTTCTTT. Variable domain in full (rest from reference TRBV7-2 and TRBJ1-1): GAGVSQSPSNKVTEKGKDVELRCDPISGHTALYWYRQSLGQGLEFLIYFQGNSAPDKSGLPSDRFSAERTGGSVSTLTIQRTQQEDSAVYLCASSSWTADRTEAFFGQGTRLTVV.

The chain employs TRBV7-9 and TRBJ2-7, with a possible D match to TRBD1 (6 bases). The germline V gene has CDR1 SEHNR and CDR2 FQNEAQ (reference sequence). Trimming stripped 6 bases from V and 3 bases from J, with 15 bases between. The CDR3 spans 14 residues. The chain's CDR3 is CASRGEGVYYEQYF. The CDR3 DNA is TGTGCCAGCAGAGGAGAGGGGGTTTACTACGAGCAGTACTTC.

This chain uses TRBV25-1 with TRBJ2-1; 10 bases line up with TRBD2. Germline V gives CDR1 MGHDK, CDR2 SYGVNS. Trimming took 1 base from V and 8 from J; bases not matched to a gene: 14. The CDR3 spans 18 residues. The CDR3 DNA is TGTGCCAGCAGTGAATTATGGAGGGCTAGCGGGAGTCACGATGAGCAGTTCTTC. Amino acids: CASSELWRASGSHDEQFF.

The chain couples TRBV29-1 to TRBJ2-2, with a possible D match to TRBD1 (8 bases). The length of the CDR3 is 14 residues. Per germline, CDR1 SQVTM and CDR2 ANQGSEA. V lost 6 bases, J lost 7 bases, and 18 bases lay in between. The CDR3 DNA reads as TGCAGCGTCTCAGGACAGGGAGGGGGCGGGGAGCTGTTTTTT. It encodes CSVSGQGGGGELFF.

This clone was detected once. The same CDR3 is also encoded by other DNA sequences in this sample. This rearrangement joins TRBV9 to TRBJ2-7; 10 bases align to TRBD2. The length of the CDR3 is 15 residues. The V segment lost 0 bases and the J segment 2 bases; nucleotides outside the gene matches: 2. CDR1 is SGDLS, CDR2 YYNGEE, per germline. The CDR3 DNA reads as TGTGCCAGCAGCGTAGGAACTAGCGGGACCTACGAGCAGTACTTC. Translated, it gives CASSVGTSGTYEQYF.

As to this clone: The same CDR3 can be traced to other DNA sequences in this sample. CDR3 bases: TGTGCCAGCAGCCAATCGGTGGCTAGCTCCTACAATGAGCAGTTCTTC. This gives the protein CASSQSVASSYNEQFF. The gene calls are TRBV4-2 and TRBJ2-1; D not certain. The CDR3 length is 16 residues. V was shortened by 2 bases and J by 0 bases, with 11 bases between the two germline ends. CDR1 is LGHNA and CDR2 is YNFKEQ in the germline V gene.

The gene calls are TRBV30 and TRBJ2-7, with D perhaps matching TRBD1 (5 bases). V lost 1 base to trimming and J lost 1 base, with 14 bases between them. CDR1 is GTSNPN, CDR2 SVGIG, per germline (reference sequence). CDR3 size: 15 residues. This chain's CDR3 is CAWSDQSAGSYEQYF. CDR3 in DNA: TGTGCCTGGAGTGATCAATCGGCAGGGTCCTACGAGCAGTACTTC. Full variable domain (rest looked up from reference TRBV30 and TRBJ2-7): SQTIHQWPATLVQPVGSPLSLECTVEGTSNPNLYWYRQAAGRGLQLLFYSVGIGQISSEVPQNLSASRPQDRQFILSSKKLLLSDSGFYLCAWSDQSAGSYEQYFGPGTRLTVT.

This clone showed up just a few times. The chain links TRBV7-9 to TRBJ2-3; 9 bases match TRBD2. This CDR3 is 16 amino acids long. Germline CDR1 SEHNR, CDR2 FQNEAQ (reference sequence). With 1 base clipped from V and 7 bases from J, the junction kept 9 bases outside the gene matches. CDR3 sequence: CASSLVASGEGNTQYF. In nucleotides, the CDR3 is TGTGCCAGCAGCTTAGTGGCTAGCGGGGAAGGTAATACGCAGTATTTT.

The chain joins TRBV19 to TRBJ1-5; 8 positions agree with TRBD1. The CDR3 length is 15 residues. Germline lookup yields CDR1 LNHDA and CDR2 SQIVND (reference sequence). With V trimmed by 7 bases and J by 0 bases, 5 bases remained unmatched. The CDR3 protein is CASTLGQGSNQPQHF. DNA of the CDR3: TGTGCCAGTACTCTAGGACAGGGTAGCAATCAGCCCCAGCATTTT.

The V call is TRBV19, the J call TRBJ2-1, with 8 bases that match TRBD2. Losses at the gene ends were 0 bases for V and 6 bases for J; bases not matched to a gene: 1. The CDR3 consists of 14 residues. CDR1 is LNHDA and CDR2 is SQIVND in the germline V gene (reference sequence). CDR3 sequence: CASSIDLAGNEQFF. The CDR3 bases are TGTGCCAGTAGTATAGATCTAGCGGGCAATGAGCAGTTCTTC.

The gene calls are TRBV6-5 and TRBJ2-1; D perhaps matches TRBD1 (6 bases). Germline CDR1 reads MNHEY; CDR2 reads SVGAGI. The CDR3 has 14 amino acids. V was trimmed by 5 bases and J by 7 bases, leaving 15 bases between them. The CDR3: CASSRRTERNEQFF. For the CDR3, the DNA is TGTGCCAGCAGTAGAAGGACAGAAAGAAATGAGCAGTTCTTC.

This chain links TRBV14 with TRBJ2-7; TRBD1 matches 8 bases. The V gene's germline CDR1 is SGHDN and CDR2 FVKESK. Losses at the gene ends were 2 bases for V and 5 bases for J; bases not matched to a gene: 8. The CDR3 length is 15 residues. The CDR3 loop is CASSQSRGRRNEQYF. As DNA, the CDR3 is TGTGCCAGCAGCCAATCCAGGGGGCGCCGAAACGAGCAGTACTTC.

The chain is built from TRBV14 and TRBJ2-7, with D tentatively TRBD2 (5 bases). V was clipped by 1 base and J by 0 bases, with 16 bases between them. The length of the CDR3 is 17 residues. Germline V gene data show CDR1 as SGHDN and CDR2 as FVKESK. The CDR3: CASSQVRGWAPSYEQYF. CDR3 DNA: TGTGCCAGCAGCCAAGTTCGAGGGTGGGCGCCCTCCTACGAGCAGTACTTC. The full variable domain, with the rest looked up from reference TRBV14 and TRBJ2-7, is EAGVTQFPSHSVIEKGQTVTLRCDPISGHDNLYWYRRVMGKEIKFLLHFVKESKQDESGMPNNRFLAERTGGTYSTLKVQPAELEDSGVYFCASSQVRGWAPSYEQYFGPGTRLTVT.

The chain combines TRBV13 with TRBJ2-7; 9 bases line up with TRBD2. V shed 5 bases and J 3 bases; nucleotides not matched to a gene: 5. CDR1 PRHDT and CDR2 FYEKMQ come from the germline V gene (reference sequence). CDR3 length: 14 amino acids. CDR3 DNA sequence: TGTGCCAGCAGCCGAGGGACTAGCTTCTACGAGCAGTACTTC. It translates to CASSRGTSFYEQYF.

The rearrangement uses TRBV19 and TRBJ1-2; D perhaps matches TRBD1 (5 bases). The germline V and J ends were trimmed by 5 bases and 4 bases, with 17 bases remaining between them. The CDR3 is 15 residues long. Germline V lookup: CDR1 LNHDA, CDR2 SQIVND (reference sequence). This chain's CDR3 is CASSALGGGTYGYTF. Here the CDR3 DNA reads TGTGCCAGTAGTGCCCTCGGGGGGGGGACCTATGGCTACACCTTC.